The 11 T cell receptor beta chains listed next were all sequenced from one sample in a study of blood T cell repertoires in COVID-19. Here immunoSEQ multiplex PCR was the method, and the copy in TCRdb shows in-frame clones only, minus some. This table holds some 330,000 clones, approximately 92% found once. The sequenced sample was PBMCs or T cells enriched from blood (not recorded which). Receptor source: a woman under 40 who had recovered from COVID-19.

The rearrangement links TRBV5-5 to TRBJ1-2; no firm D call. CDR3 length: 14 residues. Trimming removed 1 base at V and 6 bases at J, with 13 bases between. The germline gives CDR1 SGHKS, CDR2 YYEKEE (reference sequence). As DNA, the CDR3 is TGTGCCAGCAGCTTGTCCACCTGGGGAGATGGCTACACCTTC. Its translation is CASSLSTWGDGYTF. The entire variable domain, with the rest obtained from reference TRBV5-5 and TRBJ1-2, is as follows: DAGVTQSPTHLIKTRGQQVTLRCSPISGHKSVSWYQQVLGQGPQFIFQYYEKEERGRGNFPDRFSARQFPNYSSELNVNALLLGDSALYLCASSLSTWGDGYTFGSGTRLTVV.

This chain connects TRBV6-5 to TRBJ2-1; 13 nucleotides align to TRBD2. CDR3 size: 14 residues. Unmatched junction bases numbered 4, after V lost 6 bases and J lost 8 bases. The germline CDR1 and CDR2 sequences are MNHEY and SVGAGI. The CDR3 protein is CASRLAGGGDEQFF. The CDR3 nucleotides are TGTGCCAGCAGACTAGCGGGGGGGGGCGATGAGCAGTTCTTC.

This chain joins TRBV27 and TRBJ1-2, with D possibly matching TRBD1 (5 bases). This CDR3 contains 17 residues. Per germline, CDR1 MNHEY and CDR2 SMNVEV (reference sequence). The ends were cut back, 2 bases at V and 4 bases at J, with 20 bases in the middle. CDR3 nucleotide sequence: TGTGCCAGCAGTTTAGAATGGAGGCGGGGCGCGACCTATGGCTACACCTTC. It yields the protein CASSLEWRRGATYGYTF.

The rearrangement links TRBV3-1 (or the pseudogene TRBV3-2) to TRBJ2-5; TRBD2 is a possible D gene (7 bases). CDR3 size: 15 residues. Germline-derived CDR1 and CDR2 are LGHDT and YNNKEL (reference sequence). Trimming took 3 bases from V and 1 from J, leaving 12 bases between them. DNA for the CDR3: TGTGCCAGCAGCCAGGGGGCGGGGGTCCAAGAGACCCAGTACTTC. Its protein is CASSQGAGVQETQYF.

The chain is built from TRBV5-6 and TRBJ1-1; unclear D gene. In germline, CDR1 is SGHDT, CDR2 YYEEEE. The V and J ends lost 2 bases and 2 bases respectively, with 13 bases between them. The CDR3 is 15 residues long. The CDR3 sequence: CASSLRWALNTEAFF. DNA for the CDR3: TGTGCCAGCAGCTTAAGGTGGGCTTTAAACACTGAAGCTTTCTTT.

The gene calls are TRBV19 and TRBJ2-3; TRBD2 is a possible D gene (5 bases). The ends were cut back, 3 bases at V and 2 bases at J, with 9 bases in the middle. The CDR3 runs to 14 residues. CDR1 is LNHDA and CDR2 is SQIVND in the germline V gene (reference sequence). CDR3 nucleotide sequence: TGTGCCAGTAGTATCGGGGTAGCCACAGATACGCAGTATTTT. Protein sequence: CASSIGVATDTQYF. The variable domain in full, with the rest retrieved from reference TRBV19 and TRBJ2-3, is DGGITQSPKYLFRKEGQNVTLSCEQNLNHDAMYWYRQDPGQGLRLIYYSQIVNDFQKGDIAEGYSVSREKKESFPLTVTSAQKNPTAFYLCASSIGVATDTQYFGPGTRLTVL.

The J gene is TRBJ1-1, the V gene TRBV2; D might be TRBD1 (5 bases). Trimming left V 3 bases short and J 1 base short, with 12 bases between. Germline-derived CDR1 and CDR2 are SNHLY and FYNNEI. The CDR3 has 15 residues. Here the CDR3 DNA reads TGTGCCAGCAGTGAGTTGGGGCCAGGGAACACTGAAGCTTTCTTT. It is translated as CASSELGPGNTEAFF. Full variable domain (rest looked up from reference TRBV2 and TRBJ1-1): EPEVTQTPSHQVTQMGQEVILRCVPISNHLYFYWYRQILGQKVEFLVSFYNNEISEKSEIFDDQFSVERPDGSNFTLKIRSTKLEDSAMYFCASSELGPGNTEAFFGQGTRLTVV.

This rearrangement joins TRBV5-1 to TRBJ2-1; TRBD2 aligns across 14 bases. Germline assignment: CDR1 SGHRS and CDR2 YFSETQ. The ends lost 5 bases at V and 7 bases at J; junction bases unmatched: 8. This CDR3 spans 16 amino acids. CDR3 nucleotide sequence: TGCGCCAGCAGTGGACTAGCGGGAGGCTTATCTAATGAGCAGTTCTTC. As protein: CASSGLAGGLSNEQFF.

V usage is TRBV28 and J usage is TRBJ1-2; D unresolved. CDR3 size: 14 residues. CDR1 MDHEN and CDR2 SYDVKM come from the germline V gene. The V gene lost 5 bases and the J gene lost 4 bases, with 14 bases spanning the gap. CDR3 loop: CASSSGAGFYGYTF. CDR3 DNA: TGTGCCAGCAGTAGCGGCGCAGGATTCTATGGCTACACCTTC.

V is TRBV18 and J is TRBJ1-4; 9 bases are a match to TRBD1. The germline V gene encodes CDR1 KGHSH and CDR2 LQKENI. The CDR3 spans 17 residues. The trim removed 6 bases at V and 5 bases at J, leaving 13 bases unmatched. Written as DNA, the CDR3 is TGTGCCAGCTCGTACCTACTACAGGGGGCGAACAATGAAAAACTGTTTTTT. This translates into CASSYLLQGANNEKLFF.

V usage is TRBV9 and J usage is TRBJ1-2, with TRBD1 identical over 9 bases. This CDR3 has 13 residues. The germline V gene encodes CDR1 SGDLS and CDR2 YYNGEE. V lost 4 bases and J lost 4; bases outside the gene matches: 2. In DNA form, the CDR3 reads TGTGCCAGCAGCCCGGACAGGGGCTATGGCTACACCTTC. It encodes CASSPDRGYGYTF.